This TCR beta chain is drawn from a study of fetal regulatory T cell absence and autoimmunity. Study-wide points: Compared with cord blood, pancreas showed oligoclonal TCR enrichment, some clones over 80-fold.

About this clone: The antigen remains unidentified.

The survey-level immunoSEQ assay was used. The method was immunoSEQ multiplex PCR; TCRdb's version includes in-frame clones alone and lacks a portion of them. The table lists about 43,000 clones, approximately 80% of them singletons. V shed 4 bases and J 2 bases; nucleotides not matched to a gene: 2. Per the germline V gene, CDR1 is MGHRA and CDR2 is YSYEKL. CDR3 size: 15 residues. The rearrangement uses TRBV4-1 and TRBJ2-5; 12 nucleotides align to TRBD2. The sample was cord blood. This clonotype originated in a newborn boy with IPEX syndrome. The CDR3 nucleotides read TGCGCCAGCAGCCGGACTAGCGGGGAACAAGAGACCCAGTACTTC. It specifies CASSRTSGEQETQYF.